This section outlines one T cell receptor beta chain sequence together with its context. Antigen unknown. Sequencing was performed with immunoSEQ multiplex PCR; in TCRdb, only in-frame clones are kept and a portion is missing. The sample lists tens of thousands of clones; around three quarters were seen once. The unexposed donors gave CD4+ T cells in about 2011-2019, prior to COVID-19. After approximately ten days of culture, CD4+ T cells were isolated. This CDR3 contains 13 residues. The germline V gene has CDR1 SNHLY and CDR2 FYNNEI. V shed 6 bases and J 8 bases; nucleotides not matched to a gene: 5. This entry comes from a study of CD4 T cells in relation to SARS-CoV-2 and coronaviruses. About the research overall: TCR beta CDR3s were sequenced after roughly eleven-day antigen culture of PBMCs. Negative control cultures got HIV-1 Nef peptides or no peptide. Study-level results: The cross-reactivity analysis covered only spike protein, not other viral proteins. In around 60% of donors, memory CD4+ clonotypes crossrecognized SARS-CoV-2 and at least one common cold coronavirus spike.

The sample was CD4+ T cells from PBMCs, cultured in vitro. The origin of this receptor is a human donor in good health. V and J are TRBV2 and TRBJ2-7; 12 bases line up with TRBD1. The CDR3 protein is CASSRDRGHQQYF. In DNA, the CDR3 is TGTGCCAGCAGCCGGGACAGGGGGCATCAGCAGTACTTC.